This T cell receptor beta chain was identified in a study of blood T cell repertoires in COVID-19. Study-level background: There were acute and convalescent COVID-19 samples, and they came from the United States, Italy and Spain. In each case, the material was cDNA or gDNA derived from T cells, B-cell-depleted T cells, or PBMCs.

Method: immunoSEQ multiplex PCR; TCRdb's copy keeps in-frame clones and lacks some. The repertoire holds 210,000 or so clones, with around 90% as singletons. V gave up 3 bases and J gave up 2 bases, with 13 bases separating them. Germline CDR1 reads LNHDA; CDR2 reads SQIVND (reference sequence). This CDR3 region has 16 residues. The chain combines TRBV19 with TRBJ2-2; maybe TRBD1 (7 bases). The TCR sequence derives from a man aged 30 to 39 who had recovered from COVID-19. The sequencing sample was made of PBMCs or T cells enriched from blood (not recorded which). CDR3 residues: CASSIRGGGNTGELFF. For the CDR3, the DNA is TGTGCCAGTAGTATCAGAGGAGGGGGCAACACCGGGGAGCTGTTTTTT.